A selection of T cell receptor beta chains follows, all from one sample in a study of cytomegalovirus exposure and HLA in healthy donors. The assay was immunoSEQ multiplex PCR, and TCRdb's table has in-frame clones only and misses some. The sample lists some 140,000 clones, roughly 77% occurring once. The material sequenced was PBMCs. Receptor source: a female donor in good health and CMV-seronegative. Each CDR3 is given with its conserved first and last residue. D genes are given only for firm matches. Part of the rows lack a size; the others show once, few, many or a class for expanded clones.

D gene,J gene,clone size,V gene,CDR3 protein,CDR3 DNA
TRBD2,TRBJ2-7,NA,TRBV2,CASSDPRESTYEQYF,TGTGCCAGCAGTGATCCGCGGGAGTCCACCTACGAGCAGTACTTC
NA,TRBJ2-1,NA,TRBV21-1,CASRGTSGAYNEQFF,TGTGCCAGCAGGGGCACTAGCGGGGCATACAATGAGCAGTTCTTC
TRBD2,TRBJ2-2,NA,TRBV5-1,CASSTGLSSGELFF,TGCGCCAGCAGCACGGGACTAAGTTCCGGGGAGCTGTTTTTT
TRBD1,TRBJ1-1,NA,TRBV19,CASSSGQDFSITEAFF,TGTGCCAGTTCCTCAGGACAGGATTTTTCGATCACTGAAGCTTTCTTT
NA,TRBJ2-1,NA,TRBV6-5,CASSYGRKNEQFF,TGTGCCAGCAGTTACGGGAGGAAGAATGAGCAGTTCTTC
NA,TRBJ2-7,once,TRBV7-9,CSSSPRGQGGSYEQYF,TGTTCCAGCAGCCCGAGGGGGCAGGGGGGCTCCTACGAGCAGTACTTC
NA,TRBJ1-4,NA,TRBV30,CACEIGKLFF,TGTGCCTGTGAGATCGGAAAACTGTTTTTT
NA,TRBJ2-1,few,TRBV2,CASRAGIGSYNEQFF,TGTGCCAGCAGAGCAGGGATTGGGTCCTACAATGAGCAGTTCTTC
NA,TRBJ2-5,NA,TRBV4-3,CASSQDWGGETQYF,TGCGCCAGCAGCCAAGATTGGGGAGGAGAGACCCAGTACTTC
TRBD1,TRBJ2-1,once,TRBV11-3,CASSPKSGQVTNEQFF,TGTGCCAGCAGCCCAAAATCGGGACAGGTCACCAATGAGCAGTTCTTC
NA,TRBJ2-7,NA,TRBV7-2,CASSLARDYEQYF,TGTGCCAGCAGCTTAGCGCGTGACTACGAGCAGTACTTC
NA,TRBJ1-2,NA,TRBV27,CASSPISANYGYTF,TGTGCCAGCAGTCCGATCAGCGCTAACTATGGCTACACCTTC
NA,TRBJ2-5,NA,TRBV5-8,CASSPGSALQETQYF,TGTGCCAGCAGCCCCGGGTCAGCTCTGCAAGAGACCCAGTACTTC
TRBD2,TRBJ2-2,NA,TRBV30,CAWSTSGGFTGELFF,TGTGCCTGGAGCACTAGCGGGGGGTTCACCGGGGAGCTGTTTTTT
NA,TRBJ2-7,NA,TRBV2,CASRWDIGVYEQYF,TGTGCCAGCAGGTGGGACATCGGGGTATACGAGCAGTACTTC
NA,TRBJ1-4,NA,TRBV7-2,CASRATGATNEKLFF,TGTGCCAGCAGAGCAACAGGAGCAACTAATGAAAAACTGTTTTTT
NA,TRBJ2-7,NA,TRBV5-4,CASSLRGTGSSYEQYF,TGTGCCAGCAGCTTGCGCGGGACGGGAAGCTCCTACGAGCAGTACTTC
TRBD2,TRBJ2-3,many,TRBV5-4,CASSLETSAYTDTQYF,TGTGCCAGCAGCTTGGAGACTAGCGCATACACAGATACGCAGTATTTT
TRBD1,TRBJ1-6,NA,TRBV5-6,CASSSRTGTYNSPLHF,TGTGCCAGCAGCTCGCGGACAGGTACCTATAATTCACCCCTCCACTTT
TRBD1,TRBJ1-5,NA,TRBV9,CASSVTGANQPQHF,TGTGCCAGCAGTGTCACAGGGGCTAATCAGCCCCAGCATTTT
TRBD1,TRBJ2-5,NA,TRBV29-1,CSMGQGDETQYF,TGCAGCATGGGACAGGGTGACGAGACCCAGTACTTC
TRBD1,TRBJ2-1,once,TRBV25-1,CASGAGTGGREQFF,TGTGCCAGCGGGGCCGGGACAGGGGGCCGTGAGCAGTTCTTC
TRBD1,TRBJ1-5,few,TRBV19,CASSVQGTRNQPQHF,TGTGCCAGTAGTGTACAGGGGACCCGCAATCAGCCCCAGCATTTT
TRBD1,TRBJ1-3,NA,TRBV28,CASRDRGWTIYF,TGTGCCAGCAGGGACAGGGGATGGACCATATATTTT
NA,TRBJ1-2,few,TRBV4-3,CASSQDQSTTLYGYTF,TGCGCCAGCAGCCAAGATCAAAGTACAACCCTCTATGGCTACACCTTC
NA,TRBJ2-3,NA,TRBV7-2,CASSTKDTQYF,TGTGCCAGCAGCACTAAAGATACGCAGTATTTT